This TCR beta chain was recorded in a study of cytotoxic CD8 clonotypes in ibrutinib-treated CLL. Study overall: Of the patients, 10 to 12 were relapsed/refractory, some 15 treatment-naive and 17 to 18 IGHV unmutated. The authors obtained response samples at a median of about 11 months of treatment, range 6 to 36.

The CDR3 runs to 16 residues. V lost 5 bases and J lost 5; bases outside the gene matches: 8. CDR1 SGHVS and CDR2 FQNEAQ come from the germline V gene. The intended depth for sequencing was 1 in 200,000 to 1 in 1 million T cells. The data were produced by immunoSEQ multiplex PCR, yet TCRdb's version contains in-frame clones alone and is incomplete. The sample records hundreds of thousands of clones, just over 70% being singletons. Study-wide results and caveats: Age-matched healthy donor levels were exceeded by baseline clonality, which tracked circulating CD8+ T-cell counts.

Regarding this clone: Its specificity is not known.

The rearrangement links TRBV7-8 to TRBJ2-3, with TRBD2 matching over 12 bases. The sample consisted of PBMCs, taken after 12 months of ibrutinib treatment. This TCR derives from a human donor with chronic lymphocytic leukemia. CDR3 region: CASSDGLAGLKDTQYF. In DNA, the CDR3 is TGTGCCAGCAGCGATGGACTAGCGGGATTGAAAGATACGCAGTATTTT.